The rows below give T cell receptor beta chains drawn from one sample of a study of blood T cell repertoires in COVID-19. Repertoires were generated with immunoSEQ multiplex PCR, while TCRdb's copy carries only in-frame clones and drops some. The profile shows tens of thousands of clones, roughly nine tenths of them singletons. The sequenced sample was peripheral blood. The receptors shown here come from a human donor in a cohort sampled during active COVID-19. Each CDR3 is given with its conserved first and last residue. D genes are given only for firm matches. Clone size is stated in some rows and not others, as once, few, many or a class when expanded.

J gene: TRBJ1-1; CDR3 length: 14; V gene: TRBV7-2; D gene: .; clone size: .; CDR3 DNA: TGTGCCAGCAGCTTAGGGGCAGGGAACACTGAAGCTTTCTTT; CDR3 protein: CASSLGAGNTEAFF
J gene: TRBJ2-3; CDR3 length: 10; V gene: TRBV20-1; D gene: TRBD2; clone size: .; CDR3 DNA: TGCAGTGCTACAGCGGGGGAGCAGTATTTT; CDR3 protein: CSATAGEQYF
J gene: TRBJ2-2; CDR3 length: 14; V gene: TRBV30; D gene: .; clone size: few; CDR3 DNA: TGTGCCTGGAGAAGAGGGCCGAACACCGGGGAGCTGTTTTTT; CDR3 protein: CAWRRGPNTGELFF
J gene: TRBJ2-1; CDR3 length: 11; V gene: TRBV5-1; D gene: .; clone size: .; CDR3 DNA: TGCGCCAGCAGCCACAACAATGAGCAGTTCTTC; CDR3 protein: CASSHNNEQFF
J gene: TRBJ1-5; CDR3 length: 14; V gene: TRBV6-6; D gene: .; clone size: .; CDR3 DNA: TGTGCCAGCAGTTTCAGTGAAAGCAATCAGCCCCAGCATTTT; CDR3 protein: CASSFSESNQPQHF
J gene: TRBJ1-1; CDR3 length: 17; V gene: TRBV19; D gene: .; clone size: .; CDR3 DNA: TGTGCCAGTAGTATAGGGACAACCCGCCAAATGAACACTGAAGCTTTCTTT; CDR3 protein: CASSIGTTRQMNTEAFF
J gene: TRBJ2-7; CDR3 length: 12; V gene: TRBV18; D gene: TRBD1; clone size: .; CDR3 DNA: TGTGCCAGCTCCCCTAACAGGGGCGAGCAGTACTTC; CDR3 protein: CASSPNRGEQYF
J gene: TRBJ2-5; CDR3 length: 16; V gene: TRBV3-1/TRBV3-2; D gene: TRBD1; clone size: .; CDR3 DNA: TGTGCCAGCAGCCAGATAGGCGGGACAGGGGGAGAGACCCAGTACTTC; CDR3 protein: CASSQIGGTGGETQYF
J gene: TRBJ2-3; CDR3 length: 15; V gene: TRBV7-3; D gene: TRBD1; clone size: .; CDR3 DNA: TGTGCCAGCAGCTCCGGGACAGGGTTCACAGATACGCAGTATTTT; CDR3 protein: CASSSGTGFTDTQYF
J gene: TRBJ1-2; CDR3 length: 12; V gene: TRBV19; D gene: TRBD1; clone size: .; CDR3 DNA: TGTGCCAGTAGGGACAGGGGGGCTGGCTACACCTTC; CDR3 protein: CASRDRGAGYTF
J gene: TRBJ2-3; CDR3 length: 13; V gene: TRBV11-1; D gene: .; clone size: .; CDR3 DNA: TGTGCCAGCAGCTTCCAGGGGATAGATACGCAGTATTTT; CDR3 protein: CASSFQGIDTQYF
J gene: TRBJ2-2; CDR3 length: 16; V gene: TRBV3-1/TRBV3-2; D gene: .; clone size: .; CDR3 DNA: TGTGCCAGCAGCCAAGATTCTAGTCCGAACACCGGGGAGCTGTTTTTT; CDR3 protein: CASSQDSSPNTGELFF
J gene: TRBJ2-1; CDR3 length: 14; V gene: TRBV19; D gene: TRBD1; clone size: few; CDR3 DNA: TGTGCCAGCATGGACAGGGGCCTTTACAATGAGCAGTTCTTC; CDR3 protein: CASMDRGLYNEQFF
J gene: TRBJ1-1; CDR3 length: 16; V gene: TRBV5-1; D gene: .; clone size: once; CDR3 DNA: TGCGCCAGCAGCCTTGCCTATCAAGACAGGAACACTGAAGCTTTCTTT; CDR3 protein: CASSLAYQDRNTEAFF
J gene: TRBJ2-2; CDR3 length: 13; V gene: TRBV28; D gene: .; clone size: .; CDR3 DNA: TGTGCCAGCCGGGGATCGAACACCGGGGAGCTGTTTTTT; CDR3 protein: CASRGSNTGELFF
J gene: TRBJ1-2; CDR3 length: 15; V gene: TRBV5-1; D gene: .; clone size: .; CDR3 DNA: TGCGCCAGCAGCCTCGGTGGGGGGGCGGTGCAAGGCTACACCTTC; CDR3 protein: CASSLGGGAVQGYTF
J gene: TRBJ2-2; CDR3 length: 19; V gene: TRBV27; D gene: TRBD1; clone size: .; CDR3 DNA: TGTGCCAGCAGTTTATCGGTTCGCAGAACAGGGGCTTTCGCCGGGGAGCTGTTTTTT; CDR3 protein: CASSLSVRRTGAFAGELFF
J gene: TRBJ1-5; CDR3 length: 21; V gene: TRBV28; D gene: TRBD1; clone size: .; CDR3 DNA: TGTGCCAGCAGTCCCCCTCCGGGACAGAATATCCCACCACCAGGCAATCAGCCCCAGCATTTT; CDR3 protein: CASSPPPGQNIPPPGNQPQHF
J gene: TRBJ1-2; CDR3 length: 14; V gene: TRBV19; D gene: TRBD1; clone size: once; CDR3 DNA: TGTGCCAGTAGGGGGGGACAGGGGAACTATGGCTACACCTTC; CDR3 protein: CASRGGQGNYGYTF
J gene: TRBJ1-2; CDR3 length: 13; V gene: TRBV9; D gene: TRBD1; clone size: .; CDR3 DNA: TGTGCCAGCAGCGTTACAGGGGACCGGGGCTACACCTTC; CDR3 protein: CASSVTGDRGYTF
J gene: TRBJ2-2; CDR3 length: 15; V gene: TRBV7-9; D gene: TRBD2; clone size: .; CDR3 DNA: TGTGCCAGCAGGGAGACTAGCGGGATCACCGGGGAGCTGTTTTTT; CDR3 protein: CASRETSGITGELFF
J gene: TRBJ2-7; CDR3 length: 13; V gene: TRBV27; D gene: .; clone size: .; CDR3 DNA: TGTGCCAGCAGTTTGAACCCGAGGGTCGAGCAGTACTTC; CDR3 protein: CASSLNPRVEQYF
J gene: TRBJ1-2; CDR3 length: 14; V gene: TRBV4-1; D gene: TRBD1; clone size: .; CDR3 DNA: TGCGCCAGCAGCCAAGAGGACAGGGGGTATGGCTACACCTTC; CDR3 protein: CASSQEDRGYGYTF
J gene: TRBJ1-1; CDR3 length: 13; V gene: TRBV6-5; D gene: .; clone size: few; CDR3 DNA: TGTGCCAGCACCCAGTCGGGTAACACTGAAGCTTTCTTT; CDR3 protein: CASTQSGNTEAFF
J gene: TRBJ2-3; CDR3 length: 16; V gene: TRBV10-1; D gene: .; clone size: .; CDR3 DNA: TGCGCCAGCAGTCCAGGGAGGTATGGTGGCACAGATACGCAGTATTTT; CDR3 protein: CASSPGRYGGTDTQYF
J gene: TRBJ2-7; CDR3 length: 14; V gene: TRBV5-1; D gene: .; clone size: .; CDR3 DNA: TGCGCCAGCAGCTTGGGGACTGACTCCTACGAGCAGTACTTC; CDR3 protein: CASSLGTDSYEQYF
J gene: TRBJ1-1; CDR3 length: 15; V gene: TRBV28; D gene: .; clone size: .; CDR3 DNA: TGTGCCAGCCACGGAGCAGGGAAACAACACTTGGAAGCTTTCTTT; CDR3 protein: CASHGAGKQHLEAFF
J gene: TRBJ2-3; CDR3 length: 15; V gene: TRBV19; D gene: .; clone size: .; CDR3 DNA: TGTGCCAGTACCCATCGCCCGCGGAGCACAGATACGCAGTATTTT; CDR3 protein: CASTHRPRSTDTQYF
J gene: TRBJ2-2; CDR3 length: 15; V gene: TRBV11-2; D gene: TRBD2; clone size: .; CDR3 DNA: TGTGCCAGCAGCCTCGATGGGGGGGAGACCGGGGAGCTGTTTTTT; CDR3 protein: CASSLDGGETGELFF
J gene: TRBJ1-1; CDR3 length: 13; V gene: TRBV11-3; D gene: TRBD1; clone size: .; CDR3 DNA: TGTGCCAGCAGCTTATATGGGACAGCTGAAGCTTTCTTT; CDR3 protein: CASSLYGTAEAFF
J gene: TRBJ2-7; CDR3 length: 17; V gene: TRBV27; D gene: .; clone size: once; CDR3 DNA: TGTGCCAGCAGATCTAACCACCTGACAGGAGCTCCCTACGAGCAGTACTTC; CDR3 protein: CASRSNHLTGAPYEQYF
J gene: TRBJ2-3; CDR3 length: 15; V gene: TRBV30; D gene: .; clone size: .; CDR3 DNA: TGTGCCTGGAGGCAGGGAAGCTATGGCACAGATACGCAGTATTTT; CDR3 protein: CAWRQGSYGTDTQYF
J gene: TRBJ2-5; CDR3 length: 16; V gene: TRBV5-5; D gene: TRBD2; clone size: .; CDR3 DNA: TGTGCCAGCAGCTTGGTCGGGGGGATGGATCAAGAGACCCAGTACTTC; CDR3 protein: CASSLVGGMDQETQYF
J gene: TRBJ1-4; CDR3 length: 14; V gene: TRBV21-1; D gene: .; clone size: few; CDR3 DNA: TGTGCCAGCAGCAGGGACAGGGGGTGGGAAAAACTGTTTTTT; CDR3 protein: CASSRDRGWEKLFF
J gene: TRBJ2-7; CDR3 length: 12; V gene: TRBV2; D gene: .; clone size: .; CDR3 DNA: TGTGCCAGCAGTGAACCTTCCTACGAGCAGTACTTC; CDR3 protein: CASSEPSYEQYF
J gene: TRBJ2-2; CDR3 length: 16; V gene: TRBV4-1; D gene: .; clone size: .; CDR3 DNA: TGCGCCAGCAGCCAAGATCTCCTTAGCCGCACCGGGGAGCTGTTTTTT; CDR3 protein: CASSQDLLSRTGELFF
J gene: TRBJ2-2; CDR3 length: 16; V gene: TRBV30; D gene: .; clone size: .; CDR3 DNA: TGTGCCTGGAGCACAAAAACAGGATTTCAGCCCGGGGAGCTGTTTTTT; CDR3 protein: CAWSTKTGFQPGELFF
J gene: TRBJ2-7; CDR3 length: 13; V gene: TRBV5-6; D gene: .; clone size: .; CDR3 DNA: TGTGCCAGCAGCCAGGGACATTTCTACGAGCAGTACTTC; CDR3 protein: CASSQGHFYEQYF
J gene: TRBJ1-5; CDR3 length: 16; V gene: TRBV29-1; D gene: .; clone size: .; CDR3 DNA: TGCAGCGTTATACTCCAGGGGATTGGTTTAGGTCAGCCCCAGCATTTT; CDR3 protein: CSVILQGIGLGQPQHF
J gene: TRBJ2-1; CDR3 length: 13; V gene: TRBV5-1; D gene: .; clone size: .; CDR3 DNA: TGCGCCAGCAGCGATAGCGCCCACAATGAGCAGTTCTTC; CDR3 protein: CASSDSAHNEQFF
J gene: TRBJ2-3; CDR3 length: 17; V gene: TRBV28; D gene: .; clone size: few; CDR3 DNA: TGTGCCAGCAGCAAACTAGTACTCAAAGATAGCACAGATACGCAGTATTTT; CDR3 protein: CASSKLVLKDSTDTQYF
J gene: TRBJ2-5; CDR3 length: 17; V gene: TRBV28; D gene: TRBD2; clone size: .; CDR3 DNA: TGTGCCACCCAACCTTGGATTAGCGGGAGTGGGAAAGAGACCCAGTACTTC; CDR3 protein: CATQPWISGSGKETQYF
J gene: TRBJ2-1; CDR3 length: 13; V gene: TRBV9; D gene: TRBD2; clone size: .; CDR3 DNA: TGTGCCAGCAGCGTAGAGGGCGGGAGGCCGGAGTTCTTC; CDR3 protein: CASSVEGGRPEFF
J gene: TRBJ1-2; CDR3 length: 13; V gene: TRBV27; D gene: TRBD1; clone size: few; CDR3 DNA: TGTGCCAGCAGTTGGGACAGTGGCTATGGCTACACCTTC; CDR3 protein: CASSWDSGYGYTF
J gene: TRBJ1-5; CDR3 length: 15; V gene: TRBV4-1; D gene: .; clone size: .; CDR3 DNA: TGCGCCAGCAGCCAAGCTCTGAGGGGCAATCAGCCCCAGCATTTT; CDR3 protein: CASSQALRGNQPQHF
J gene: TRBJ2-1; CDR3 length: 14; V gene: TRBV5-6; D gene: TRBD1; clone size: .; CDR3 DNA: TGTGCCAGCAGCCCCGGGACAGGGTACAATGAGCAGTTCTTC; CDR3 protein: CASSPGTGYNEQFF
J gene: TRBJ2-1; CDR3 length: 16; V gene: TRBV9; D gene: .; clone size: .; CDR3 DNA: TGTGCCAGCAGCACCTCCGGGACTTATACCTACAATGAGCAGTTCTTC; CDR3 protein: CASSTSGTYTYNEQFF
J gene: TRBJ1-2; CDR3 length: 18; V gene: TRBV28; D gene: .; clone size: few; CDR3 DNA: TGTGCCAGCAGTTTACCCGGACACTCTGAACCGCGCGGCTTCGGCTACACCTTC; CDR3 protein: CASSLPGHSEPRGFGYTF
J gene: TRBJ2-3; CDR3 length: 12; V gene: TRBV6-6; D gene: .; clone size: .; CDR3 DNA: TGTGCCAGCAGTTACACCGAGGCTACGCAGTATTTT; CDR3 protein: CASSYTEATQYF
J gene: TRBJ2-1; CDR3 length: 16; V gene: TRBV19; D gene: TRBD2; clone size: .; CDR3 DNA: TGTGCCAGTAGTCCCGTAGCGGGAGGGCCCAACAATGAGCAGTTCTTC; CDR3 protein: CASSPVAGGPNNEQFF